The T cell receptor (beta chain) described here comes from a study of cytomegalovirus exposure and HLA in healthy donors. PCR amplification relied on 60 Vbeta primers (plus 13 Jbeta primers). Profiling relied on immunoSEQ multiplex PCR, and the TCRdb table lists in-frame clones only, not all of them. The table includes approximately 130,000 clones, around 72% detected once. Trimming stripped 6 bases from V and 4 bases from J, with 12 bases between. The CDR3 is 13 residues long. Germline CDR1 MNHNY, CDR2 SVGAGI (reference sequence). Sequencing was performed on PBMCs. The chain has TRBV6-6 and TRBJ1-2; no definite D call. The origin of this receptor is a man aged 50-59 years in good health and CMV-seropositive. CDR3 loop: CASRNDGLYGYTF. CDR3 nucleotides: TGTGCCAGCAGGAATGACGGACTCTATGGCTACACCTTC.